Sequencing of this TCR beta chain was carried out in a study of blood T cell repertoires in COVID-19. Produced via immunoSEQ multiplex PCR; TCRdb's table is partial and in-frame only. The sample consists of 75,000 to 85,000 clones, 75% to 90% of them appearing once. This clone was found a few times. Other DNA sequences in the same sample also yield this CDR3. Germline CDR1 SGHDT, CDR2 YYEEEE. The CDR3 is 15 residues long. Deletions cut 0 bases from V and 2 bases from J, with 9 bases between. This sequence joins TRBV5-6 and TRBJ1-5; tentative D call: TRBD1 (5 bases). The TCR sequence derives from a man aged 45 to 65 with active COVID-19. Material: peripheral blood. CDR3: CASSLAGGGNQPQHF. CDR3 nucleotide sequence: TGTGCCAGCAGCTTGGCGGGGGGTGGCAATCAGCCCCAGCATTTT. Combining the CDR3 with reference TRBV5-6 and TRBJ1-5 gives the whole variable domain DAGVTQSPTHLIKTRGQQVTLRCSPKSGHDTVSWYQQALGQGPQFIFQYYEEEERQRGNFPDRFSGHQFPNYSSELNVNALLLGDSALYLCASSLAGGGNQPQHFGDGTRLSIL.